This TCR beta chain was profiled in a study of cytotoxic CD8 clonotypes in ibrutinib-treated CLL. Deletions cut 4 bases from V and 4 bases from J, with 14 bases between. The CDR3 loop spans 13 amino acids. Germline V gives CDR1 SQVTM, CDR2 ANQGSEA. Using immunoSEQ multiplex PCR, the repertoire was profiled, and TCRdb retains in-frame clones only, with some absent. Of approximately 97,000 clones in the sample, 77% were seen once. This chain links TRBV29-1 with TRBJ2-7; a possible D gene is TRBD2 (6 bases). This TCR derives from a human donor with chronic lymphocytic leukemia. Sequences were derived from PBMCs, sampled after 24 months of ibrutinib treatment. CDR3 residues: CSVVVVSGYEQYF. CDR3 coding DNA: TGCAGCGTTGTTGTTGTTAGCGGATACGAGCAGTACTTC.